This TCR beta chain emerged from a study of cytomegalovirus exposure and HLA in healthy donors. At the level of the study: Some 180 million T cells yielded 110 million or so unique TCR beta sequences in earlier analysis.

With respect to this clone: Its target is unknown.

This PCR relied on a set of 60 Vbeta primers and 13 Jbeta primers. Per the original data handling: About 12 million of the roughly 80 million unique TCR beta chains counted in a later analysis were shared. Clones were read by immunoSEQ multiplex PCR, and TCRdb kept only the in-frame ones, dropping some. V, J and clone size are those of that table, while D and trimming were read from the DNA. The sample has roughly 160,000 clones; approximately 80% are singletons. Trimming cost V 4 bases and J 3 bases, with 16 bases left between them. Germline-derived CDR1 and CDR2 are SGHRS and YFSETQ. This CDR3 region has 15 residues. Study-level results: Overall, some 160 TCR beta chains were annotated as cytomegalovirus-associated. Reportedly, diagnosis of cytomegalovirus status by the classifier showed high specificity and sensitivity.

This clonotype was sampled from a man between 50 and 59 years old in good health and CMV-seropositive. This chain joins TRBV5-1 and TRBJ1-1; a weak D match, TRBD1 (5 bases). The sequenced sample was PBMCs. CDR3 region: CASSGQGPPHTEAFF. The DNA of the CDR3 is TGCGCCAGCAGCGGTCAGGGCCCCCCCCACACTGAAGCTTTCTTT.